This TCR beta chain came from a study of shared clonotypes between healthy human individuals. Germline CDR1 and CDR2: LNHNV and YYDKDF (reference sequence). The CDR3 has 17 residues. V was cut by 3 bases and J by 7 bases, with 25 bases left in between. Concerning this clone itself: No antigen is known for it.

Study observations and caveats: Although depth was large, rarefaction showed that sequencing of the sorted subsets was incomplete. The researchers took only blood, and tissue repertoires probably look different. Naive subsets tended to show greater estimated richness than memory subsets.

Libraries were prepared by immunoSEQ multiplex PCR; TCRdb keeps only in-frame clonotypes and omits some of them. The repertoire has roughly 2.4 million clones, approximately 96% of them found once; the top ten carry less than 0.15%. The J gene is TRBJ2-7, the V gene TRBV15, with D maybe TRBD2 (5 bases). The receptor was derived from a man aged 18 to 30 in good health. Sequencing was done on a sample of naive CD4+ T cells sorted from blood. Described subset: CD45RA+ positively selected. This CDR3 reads CATSSAYRGVKFIEQYF. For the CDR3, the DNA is TGTGCCACCAGCAGCGCTTACCGGGGAGTTAAATTTATAGAGCAGTACTTC.